One and the same sample provided the 5 T cell receptor beta chains below, sequenced in a study of blood T cell repertoires in COVID-19. Clones were read by immunoSEQ multiplex PCR, and TCRdb kept only the in-frame ones, dropping some. Of approximately 330,000 clones listed, about 86% are singletons. Material for sequencing was PBMCs or T cells enriched from blood (not recorded which). Every receptor here comes from a woman aged 40 to 50 with acute COVID-19.

This chain links TRBV5-4 with TRBJ2-2; 8 nucleotides match TRBD2. The V segment lost 4 bases and the J segment 6 bases; nucleotides outside the gene matches: 11. The length of the CDR3 is 16 residues. CDR1 SGHNT and CDR2 YYREEE come from the germline V gene (reference sequence). CDR3: CASSRATGGGSGELFF. CDR3 DNA: TGTGCCAGCAGCCGGGCGACCGGGGGGGGTTCCGGGGAGCTGTTTTTT.

The chain employs TRBV5-5 and TRBJ1-5, with TRBD1 matching over 7 bases. This CDR3 spans 20 amino acids. CDR1 and CDR2 (germline): SGHKS, YYEKEE (reference sequence). Trimming took 1 base from V and 4 from J; bases not matched to a gene: 20. CDR3 residues: CASSLRVGWPRTGDNQPQHF. CDR3 in DNA: TGTGCCAGCAGCTTGAGAGTCGGGTGGCCTCGCACAGGGGATAATCAGCCCCAGCATTTT.

The chain joins TRBV9 to TRBJ2-1; 11 bases map to TRBD2. CDR3 size: 16 residues. V dropped 3 bases and J dropped 1; count of bases not matched to a gene: 3. Per the germline V gene, CDR1 is SGDLS and CDR2 is YYNGEE. The CDR3: CASSAASGRSYNEQFF. CDR3 nucleotides: TGTGCCAGCAGCGCCGCTAGCGGGAGGTCCTACAATGAGCAGTTCTTC.

The V gene is TRBV11-2, the J gene TRBJ2-2, with TRBD2 identical over 13 bases. CDR1 SGHAT and CDR2 FQNNGV come from the germline V gene. The CDR3 has 16 amino acids. Unmatched junction bases numbered 5, after V lost 5 bases and J lost 5 bases. The CDR3 here is CASSPRLAGGTGELFF. In DNA form, the CDR3 reads TGTGCCAGCAGCCCCAGACTAGCGGGAGGTACCGGGGAGCTGTTTTTT.

This clone was detected once. The gene calls are TRBV6-5 and TRBJ2-1, with D unresolved. Germline V lookup: CDR1 MNHEY, CDR2 SVGAGI. V lost 0 bases, J lost 9 bases, and 6 bases lay in between. The CDR3 has 12 amino acids. CDR3 bases: TGTGCCAGCAGTTACTCGACAACTGAGCAGTTCTTC. This translates into CASSYSTTEQFF.